This TCR beta chain was sequenced during a study of T cells in Graves' hyperthyroidism and ophthalmopathy. Across the study: At the time of initial diagnosis and before any treatment, peripheral blood was collected.

This clonotype was recorded many times. Regions amplified from RNA transcripts were the TCR beta CDR3 regions. RT-PCR in the first round (using the HTBI primer set) targeted the TCR CDR3. TCRdb re-called the multiplex PCR reads with MiXCR, one entry per CDR3 protein. This table has around 350,000 distinct CDR3 sequences, less than 15% appearing once. V was pared by 3 bases and J by 2 bases, with 9 bases between. Per germline, CDR1 SEHNR and CDR2 FQNEAQ (reference sequence). This CDR3 comprises 14 residues. The chain joins TRBV7-9 to TRBJ2-3; the D is unclear. Specimen: blood. This clonotype was obtained from a woman aged 18 to 35 with Graves' hyperthyroidism. In nucleotides, the CDR3 is TGTGCCAGCAGCTTCGGCAGCAACACAGATACGCAGTATTTT. Translation gives CASSFGSNTDTQYF.